Below are 8 T cell receptor beta chains sequenced from a single sample in a study of long-term antiretroviral therapy in people with HIV. Runs used v3.0 of the immunoSEQ assay and were done at survey level. Using immunoSEQ multiplex PCR, the repertoire was profiled, and TCRdb retains in-frame clones only, with some absent. This table holds some 31,000 clones, 90% to 95% found once. The sequencing used unsorted PBMCs, collected around 7.4 years after starting antiretroviral therapy. The source of these receptors is a middle-aged man with HIV.

The rearrangement joins TRBV9 to TRBJ2-1; D is ambiguous. Germline CDR1 reads SGDLS; CDR2 reads YYNGEE. Trimming removed 0 bases at V and 10 bases at J, with 11 bases between. The CDR3 sequence is 13 residues long. The CDR3 sequence is CASSVGIEREQFF. CDR3 coding DNA: TGTGCCAGCAGCGTAGGTATAGAGAGGGAGCAGTTCTTC.

The gene calls are TRBV4-3 and TRBJ1-1; 7 positions match TRBD1. Trimming removed 4 bases from V and 1 base from J; junction bases left unmatched: 3. The V gene's germline CDR1 is LGHNA and CDR2 YSLEER. The CDR3 is made up of 14 amino acids. CDR3 amino acids: CASSLGTANTEAFF. The CDR3 DNA reads as TGCGCCAGCAGCCTAGGGACAGCGAACACTGAAGCTTTCTTT.

This rearrangement joins TRBV14 to TRBJ1-3, with D perhaps matching TRBD1 (5 bases). V was cut by 2 bases and J by 1 base, with 12 bases left in between. Germline CDR1 SGHDN, CDR2 FVKESK. The CDR3 length is 16 residues. Written as DNA, the CDR3 is TGTGCCAGCAGCCAAAGAACAGGACGGTCTGGAAACACCATATATTTT. Protein sequence: CASSQRTGRSGNTIYF.

This clone was recorded only once. The J gene is TRBJ1-1, the V gene TRBV10-3; D is unclear. There are 14 residues in the CDR3. Germline-derived CDR1 and CDR2 are ENHRY and SYGVKD. The V end lost 0 bases, the J end lost 3 bases, and 8 bases lay between the germline ends. CDR3 nucleotide sequence: TGTGCCATCAGTGAGTCCGTGCTCGACACTGAAGCTTTCTTT. Translated, it gives CAISESVLDTEAFF.

The J gene is TRBJ1-1, the V gene TRBV11-2; weak D call: TRBD1 (5 bases). With 1 base removed from V and 10 bases from J, the gap between germline ends came to 10 bases. This CDR3 contains 12 residues. Germline CDR1 and CDR2: SGHAT and FQNNGV. The DNA of the CDR3 is TGTGCCAGCAGCTTAGTCGTAGGGGCAGCTTTCTTT. Protein sequence: CASSLVVGAAFF.

The J gene is TRBJ1-4, the V gene TRBV29-1; D is possibly TRBD1 (5 bases). This CDR3 has 14 amino acids. Germline V gene sequence: CDR1 SQVTM, CDR2 ANQGSEA. Between the trimmed V and J ends, which lost 0 bases and 8 bases, there was a span of 13 bases. CDR3 nucleotides: TGCAGCGTTGAAGATGGGACGGTGGGGGAAAAACTGTTTTTT. Protein product: CSVEDGTVGEKLFF.

CDR3 in amino acids: CASSLLKRGNTGELFF. The CDR3 DNA follows: TGTGCCAGCAGCTTGCTTAAAAGGGGGAACACCGGGGAGCTGTTTTTT. This sequence joins TRBV11-2 and TRBJ2-2; D may be TRBD1 (5 bases). Trimming removed 3 bases at V and 1 base at J, with 12 bases between. Germline CDR1 and CDR2: SGHAT and FQNNGV. This CDR3 spans 16 amino acids.

This clone showed up just once. The chain combines TRBV7-2 with TRBJ1-2; 8 nucleotides line up with TRBD1. Germline CDR1 SGHTA, CDR2 FQGNSA. The CDR3 sequence is 13 residues long. The junction had 3 bases not matched to a gene; V was cut back by 5 bases and J by 4 bases. The CDR3, as DNA: TGTGCCAGCAGCCTCGACAGGGGCTATGGCTACACCTTC. The encoded protein is CASSLDRGYGYTF. Full variable domain (rest looked up from reference TRBV7-2 and TRBJ1-2): GAGVSQSPSNKVTEKGKDVELRCDPISGHTALYWYRQSLGQGLEFLIYFQGNSAPDKSGLPSDRFSAERTGGSVSTLTIQRTQQEDSAVYLCASSLDRGYGYTFGSGTRLTVV.